This T cell receptor beta chain was profiled in a study of blood T cell repertoires in COVID-19. Study overall: Whether acute or convalescent, the COVID-19 samples came from the United States, Italy and Spain. PBMCs, B-cell-depleted T cells, or T cells were the source of the cDNA or gDNA that made up the material.

CDR1 and CDR2 from the germline V gene are SGHNT and YENEEA. J lost 3 bases, V lost 0 bases, and 1 base had no gene match. There are 15 residues in the CDR3. Participant reports of clinical history set cohort assignment. Authors' analysis steps: Cell counts per sample came from amplifying reference gene primers. Here immunoSEQ multiplex PCR was the method, and the copy in TCRdb shows in-frame clones only, minus some. That table supplies the V and J calls and clone size; D and trimming were determined from the DNA. The data contain about 370,000 clones, 75% to 90% of them singletons. The chain joins TRBV11-3 to TRBJ2-7; 11 nucleotides line up with TRBD1. Sequenced: PBMCs or T cells enriched from blood (not recorded which). This sequence originates from a man aged 18 to 30 who had recovered from COVID-19. As DNA, the CDR3 is TGTGCCAGCAGCTTAGACGGGACAGGGGGCTACGAGCAGTACTTC. Amino acid sequence: CASSLDGTGGYEQYF. Full variable domain (remainder filled in from reference TRBV11-3 and TRBJ2-7): EAGVVQSPRYKIIEKKQPVAFWCNPISGHNTLYWYLQNLGQGPELLIRYENEEAVDDSQLPKDRFSAERLKGVDSTLKIQPAELGDSAVYLCASSLDGTGGYEQYFGPGTRLTVT.